What follows are 20 T cell receptor beta chains derived from one specimen sequenced in a study of CD4 T cells in relation to SARS-CoV-2 and coronaviruses. The protocol was immunoSEQ multiplex PCR, while the TCRdb copy is restricted to in-frame clones and leaves out a portion. The table includes some 11,000 clones, about 87% detected once. Sequencing was performed on naive CD4+ T cells from PBMCs. Subset indicated: naive CD4+ T cells isolated by negative enrichment. Receptors originate from an adult with COVID-19.

This clone occurred once. The chain uses TRBV18 and TRBJ2-1, with TRBD2 matching over 10 bases. J was trimmed by 5 bases and V by 5 bases; bases with no gene match: 3. This CDR3 spans 14 amino acids. The germline V gene has CDR1 KGHSH and CDR2 LQKENI. The CDR3 spells CASSELAGDNEQFF. DNA of the CDR3: TGTGCCAGCTCAGAGCTAGCGGGGGACAATGAGCAGTTCTTC. The variable domain in full, with the rest retrieved from reference TRBV18 and TRBJ2-1, is NAGVMQNPRHLVRRRGQEARLRCSPMKGHSHVYWYRQLPEEGLKFMVYLQKENIIDESGMPKERFSAEFPKEGPSILRIQQVVRGDSAAYFCASSELAGDNEQFFGPGTRLTVL.

This sequence joins TRBV7-3 and TRBJ1-2; unclear D gene. The CDR3 totals 13 residues. Germline assignment: CDR1 SGHTA and CDR2 FQGTGA. V was pared by 2 bases and J by 7 bases, with 11 bases between. CDR3 loop: CASSLSSAGGYTF. CDR3 bases: TGTGCCAGCAGCTTATCCTCGGCGGGTGGCTACACCTTC.

The V call is TRBV7-9, the J call TRBJ2-7, with 11 positions matching TRBD2. CDR1 is SEHNR and CDR2 is FQNEAQ in the germline V gene (reference sequence). V shed 1 base and J 4 bases; nucleotides not matched to a gene: 6. This CDR3 region has 16 residues. The CDR3 protein is CASSLDRLAGGYEQYF. CDR3 bases: TGTGCCAGCAGCTTAGATCGGCTAGCGGGGGGTTACGAGCAGTACTTC.

The rearrangement uses TRBV9 and TRBJ1-1, with D perhaps TRBD1 (5 bases). Germline V gives CDR1 SGDLS, CDR2 YYNGEE. Trimming removed 0 bases at V and 0 bases at J, with 18 bases between. CDR3 length equals 18 residues. CDR3 sequence reads: CASSVATGDPTMNTEAFF. The CDR3 nucleotides read TGTGCCAGCAGCGTAGCTACAGGTGACCCCACCATGAACACTGAAGCTTTCTTT.

This clone was seen a handful of times. The V gene is TRBV19, the J gene TRBJ1-3; D unclear. Germline CDR1 LNHDA, CDR2 SQIVND (reference sequence). This CDR3 spans 15 amino acids. Trimming stripped 3 bases from V and 0 bases from J, with 9 bases between. The CDR3 DNA is TGTGCCAGTAGTATCGGCAGGAGCTCTGGAAACACCATATATTTT. Amino acid sequence: CASSIGRSSGNTIYF.

Turning to this clone: Additional DNA sequences in this sample encode the identical CDR3. The chain couples TRBV6-6 to TRBJ1-1; 7 positions agree with TRBD1. Germline V lookup: CDR1 MNHNY, CDR2 SVGAGI (reference sequence). The CDR3 is 17 residues long. V was pared by 5 bases and J by 3 bases, with 15 bases of the junction left unmatched. CDR3 sequence (DNA): TGTGCCAGCAGTCGCGACAGGGTGGGCGGTCCGTACACTGAAGCTTTCTTT. Its protein product is CASSRDRVGGPYTEAFF.

This chain uses TRBV2 with TRBJ1-4; no clear D gene. The CDR3 has 12 amino acids. From germline, CDR1 is SNHLY and CDR2 FYNNEI. V dropped 9 bases and J dropped 5 bases, with 10 bases sitting between them. In nucleotides, the CDR3 is TGTGCCAGTGCGGTGGAGAATGAAAAACTGTTTTTT. Translation gives CASAVENEKLFF.

This chain joins TRBV4-1 and TRBJ2-7; TRBD1 matches at 7 bases. The germline gives CDR1 MGHRA, CDR2 YSYEKL. J was trimmed by 5 bases and V by 1 base; bases with no gene match: 5. CDR3 length equals 14 residues. The CDR3 loop reads CASSQANRGNEQYF. CDR3 sequence (DNA): TGCGCCAGCAGCCAAGCTAACAGGGGTAACGAGCAGTACTTC.

V and J are TRBV5-1 and TRBJ2-7; D is perhaps TRBD1 or TRBD2 (5 bases each). The CDR3 is 14 amino acids. V was cut by 1 base and J by 2 bases, with 10 bases left in between. Germline V gene sequence: CDR1 SGHRS, CDR2 YFSETQ. The CDR3 bases are TGCGCCAGCAGCTTGTGGGGGTCCCCCTACGAGCAGTACTTC. It codes for CASSLWGSPYEQYF.

The table lists this clone with a few counts. The V and J genes are TRBV3-1 (or the pseudogene TRBV3-2) and TRBJ2-7, with TRBD1 matching over 9 bases. The V segment lost 4 bases and the J segment 5 bases; nucleotides outside the gene matches: 6. The CDR3 is made up of 14 amino acids. The germline V gene has CDR1 LGHDT and CDR2 YNNKEL (reference sequence). The chain's CDR3 is CASSPRDRAHEQYF. Written as DNA, the CDR3 is TGTGCCAGCAGCCCCCGGGACAGGGCGCACGAGCAGTACTTC.

The chain carries TRBV25-1 and TRBJ1-1, with 8 positions matching TRBD1. Germline CDR1 reads MGHDK; CDR2 reads SYGVNS. The V segment lost 4 bases and the J segment 5 bases; nucleotides outside the gene matches: 6. The CDR3 extends over 14 amino acids. CDR3 nucleotides: TGTGCCAGCAGTGCCCGACAGGGGAGAACTGAAGCTTTCTTT. Protein sequence: CASSARQGRTEAFF.

The V gene is TRBV6-2 or TRBV6-3, the J gene TRBJ2-7; no clear D gene. CDR3 size: 15 residues. V dropped 4 bases and J dropped 0 bases, with 13 bases sitting between them. Germline V CDR1 and CDR2: MNHEY, SVGEGT. CDR3 nucleotides: TGTGCCAGCAGTTCTCCGGCGTCCGGCTCCTACGAGCAGTACTTC. Translation gives CASSSPASGSYEQYF.

The chain links TRBV9 to TRBJ2-7, with TRBD2 matching 14 bases. This CDR3 is 15 amino acids long. After removal of 4 bases from V and 7 bases from J, the junction contained 7 bases not matched to a gene. The germline gives CDR1 SGDLS, CDR2 YYNGEE. CDR3 loop: CASSSSGTSGGEQYF. The CDR3 DNA reads TGTGCCAGCAGCTCCTCCGGGACTAGCGGGGGTGAGCAGTACTTC.

The rearrangement joins TRBV3-1 (or the pseudogene TRBV3-2) to TRBJ2-2; D ambiguous. CDR1 is LGHDT and CDR2 is YNNKEL in the germline V gene (reference sequence). There are 15 residues in the CDR3. Trimming removed 4 bases from V and 5 bases from J, with 14 bases in between. CDR3 loop: CASSRSVVGTGELFF. The CDR3 DNA follows: TGTGCCAGCAGCCGTTCCGTTGTGGGGACCGGGGAGCTGTTTTTT.

This clone was detected a few times. The chain employs TRBV5-6 and TRBJ2-7; 7 positions match TRBD2. CDR3 length: 16 residues. Trimming took 0 bases from V and 2 from J; bases not matched to a gene: 8. Germline V gene data show CDR1 as SGHDT and CDR2 as YYEEEE. Here the CDR3 reads CASSLVSGDYTYEQYF. In DNA form, the CDR3 reads TGTGCCAGCAGCTTGGTATCGGGGGACTACACCTACGAGCAGTACTTC.

The chain combines TRBV3-1 (or the pseudogene TRBV3-2) with TRBJ1-3, with TRBD1 matching 7 bases. V was pared by 4 bases and J by 1 base, with 1 base of the junction left unmatched. The CDR3 is 14 residues long. Looked up from germline, CDR1 is LGHDT and CDR2 is YNNKEL (reference sequence). CDR3 in amino acids: CASSLRGSGNTIYF. The DNA for the CDR3 is TGTGCCAGCAGCCTCAGGGGGTCTGGAAACACCATATATTTT.

The V gene is TRBV11-2, the J gene TRBJ2-5; 12 bases line up with TRBD2. V shed 5 bases, J shed 2 bases, and the junction held 6 bases outside the gene matches. The germline V gene encodes CDR1 SGHAT and CDR2 FQNNGV. The CDR3 is 16 residues long. CDR3 sequence: CASSPGLAGPQETQYF. The CDR3 bases are TGTGCCAGCAGCCCGGGACTAGCGGGCCCACAAGAGACCCAGTACTTC.

The chain employs TRBV2 and TRBJ2-3; 8 bases line up with TRBD1. The germline CDR1 and CDR2 sequences are SNHLY and FYNNEI. This CDR3 has 14 amino acids. Trimming took 10 bases from V and 5 from J; bases not matched to a gene: 11. The CDR3 spells CATGEDRVKDTQYF. The CDR3 bases are TGTGCCACAGGGGAGGACAGGGTAAAAGATACGCAGTATTTT.

V is TRBV5-1 and J is TRBJ1-5, with D possibly matching TRBD1 (6 bases). This CDR3 is built from 13 residues. The V end lost 5 bases, the J end lost 7 bases, and 13 bases lay between the germline ends. Looked up from germline, CDR1 is SGHRS and CDR2 is YFSETQ. Written as DNA, the CDR3 is TGCGCCAGCAGTATGGGGGCAGGGCAGCCCCAGCATTTT. Its protein product is CASSMGAGQPQHF.

The rearrangement links TRBV4-1 to TRBJ1-4; D gene uncertain. The CDR3 covers 16 residues. Germline CDR1 and CDR2: MGHRA and YSYEKL. Trimming removed 1 base at V and 0 bases at J, with 9 bases between. This chain's CDR3 is CASSQGSPTTNEKLFF. DNA for the CDR3: TGCGCCAGCAGCCAAGGAAGCCCGACAACTAATGAAAAACTGTTTTTT.